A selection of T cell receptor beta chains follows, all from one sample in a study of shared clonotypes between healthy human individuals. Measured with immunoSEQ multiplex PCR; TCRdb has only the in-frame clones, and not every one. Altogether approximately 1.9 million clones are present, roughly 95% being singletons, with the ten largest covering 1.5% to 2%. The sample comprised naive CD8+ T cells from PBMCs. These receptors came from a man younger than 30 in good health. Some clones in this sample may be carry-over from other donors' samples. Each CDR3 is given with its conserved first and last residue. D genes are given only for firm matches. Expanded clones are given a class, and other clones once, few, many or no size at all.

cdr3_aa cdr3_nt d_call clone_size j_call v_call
CASSLTGWTEAFF TGTGCCAGCAGCTTGACAGGGTGGACTGAAGCTTTCTTT TRBD1 . TRBJ1-1 TRBV2
CASSISPNTEAFF TGTGCCAGTAGTATAAGTCCGAACACTGAAGCTTTCTTT . few TRBJ1-1 TRBV19
CASGLSGSHYGYTF TGTGCTAGTGGTTTGTCAGGGTCCCACTATGGCTACACCTTC . . TRBJ1-2 TRBV12-5
CASSLQTGTSGNLRNEQFF TGTGCCAGCAGTCTCCAAACCGGGACTAGCGGGAATCTTCGGAATGAGCAGTTCTTC TRBD2 . TRBJ2-1 TRBV28
CATRTGEREKLFF TGTGCCACTCGGACTGGAGAGCGTGAAAAACTGTTTTTT . . TRBJ1-4 TRBV10-3
CAWSELVNGYTF TGTGCCTGGAGTGAGTTGGTGAATGGCTACACCTTC . . TRBJ1-2 TRBV30
CASSPKESGEGTQYF TGTGCCAGCTCACCAAAAGAATCAGGGGAGGGGACCCAGTACTTC . . TRBJ2-5 TRBV18
CAADQGTGTLNTEAFF TGCGCAGCCGACCAAGGGACAGGGACTTTGAACACTGAAGCTTTCTTT TRBD1 few TRBJ1-1 TRBV4-1
CASSLGQDSKETQYF TGTGCCAGCAGTTTAGGGCAGGACTCAAAAGAGACCCAGTACTTC . once TRBJ2-5 TRBV27
CASSFVRTSGKYEQFF TGTGCCAGCAGCTTCGTCCGGACTAGCGGGAAGTATGAGCAGTTCTTC TRBD2 . TRBJ2-1 TRBV13
CASSLALAGGPGPDTQYF TGTGCCAGCAGCTTAGCCCTAGCGGGAGGGCCGGGCCCAGATACGCAGTATTTT TRBD2 . TRBJ2-3 TRBV7-6
CASSLSGGLHYGYTF TGTGCCAGCAGTTTATCGGGGGGGCTGCACTATGGCTACACCTTC . once TRBJ1-2 TRBV27
CASSPLPKGRYNEQFF TGTGCCAGCAGCCCTCTCCCTAAGGGCAGGTACAATGAGCAGTTCTTC . . TRBJ2-1 TRBV7-8
CASSVPGPFNEQFF TGTGCCAGCAGCGTCCCGGGACCGTTCAATGAGCAGTTCTTC . . TRBJ2-1 TRBV4-2
CSVVVRTSSYEQYF TGCAGCGTTGTAGTCAGGACAAGCTCCTACGAGCAGTACTTC . . TRBJ2-7 TRBV29-1